This passage covers 7 T cell receptor beta chains from one sample sequenced in a study of PD-1 blockade in mismatch repair-deficient tumors. Method: immunoSEQ multiplex PCR; TCRdb's copy keeps in-frame clones and lacks some. The profile shows about 15,000 clones, approximately 88% of them singletons. The material was PBMCs, obtained before pembrolizumab treatment. These receptors were obtained from an adult with mismatch repair-deficient cancer.

CDR3 sequence (DNA): TGTGCCAGCAGTTCCCCCACCGAATATAGCACCCCCGGGGAGCTGTTTTTT. It is translated as CASSSPTEYSTPGELFF. The chain couples TRBV28 to TRBJ2-2; no clear D. This CDR3 is 17 amino acids long. CDR1 and CDR2 from the germline V gene are MDHEN and SYDVKM. V was trimmed by 4 bases and J by 6 bases, leaving 21 bases between them.

The chain employs TRBV6-6 and TRBJ1-3; D is ambiguous. Germline CDR1 MNHNY, CDR2 SVGAGI (reference sequence). There are 15 residues in the CDR3. Between the trimmed V and J ends, which lost 3 bases and 1 base, there was a span of 10 bases. The CDR3 nucleotides are TGTGCCAGCAGTTATCAGCCGGGGTCTGGAAACACCATATATTTT. Translating it yields CASSYQPGSGNTIYF.

The rearrangement joins TRBV7-2 to TRBJ1-6; TRBD1 is a possible D gene (6 bases). The CDR3 runs to 15 residues. Trimming removed 1 base from V and 7 bases from J, with 11 bases in between. Germline lookup yields CDR1 SGHTA and CDR2 FQGNSA. The CDR3 region is CASSLDTGRNSPLHF. The CDR3, as DNA: TGTGCCAGCAGCTTAGATACAGGGAGGAATTCACCCCTCCACTTT.

The V call is TRBV5-6, the J call TRBJ2-7, with D unresolved. V gave up 4 bases and J gave up 0 bases, with 11 bases separating them. Germline V gene data show CDR1 as SGHDT and CDR2 as YYEEEE. The CDR3 loop spans 14 amino acids. CDR3 sequence (DNA): TGTGCCAGCAGCCCGGACCGGAGCTCCTACGAGCAGTACTTC. It encodes CASSPDRSSYEQYF. The entire variable domain, with the rest obtained from reference TRBV5-6 and TRBJ2-7, is as follows: DAGVTQSPTHLIKTRGQQVTLRCSPKSGHDTVSWYQQALGQGPQFIFQYYEEEERQRGNFPDRFSGHQFPNYSSELNVNALLLGDSALYLCASSPDRSSYEQYFGPGTRLTVT.

In its sample, this clone was seen once. This chain uses TRBV6-6 with TRBJ2-7; 7 bases are a match to TRBD1. Trimming took 5 bases from V and 3 from J; bases not matched to a gene: 10. Germline V lookup: CDR1 MNHNY, CDR2 SVGAGI (reference sequence). This CDR3 has 15 residues. The CDR3 is CASSNGDSPDYEQYF. In DNA, the CDR3 is TGTGCCAGCAGTAATGGGGACAGTCCGGACTACGAGCAGTACTTC.

The count of this clone is one. The chain couples TRBV7-9 to TRBJ1-5, with TRBD1 as a possible D gene (5 bases). Trimming cost V 1 base and J 5 bases, with 12 bases left between them. CDR1 is SEHNR and CDR2 is FQNEAQ in the germline V gene (reference sequence). The CDR3 totals 15 residues. The CDR3 protein is CASSLEGTVDQPQHF. CDR3 DNA sequence: TGTGCCAGCAGCTTAGAAGGGACGGTTGATCAGCCCCAGCATTTT.

The chain employs TRBV7-9 and TRBJ1-1; D gene ambiguous. The V end lost 1 base, the J end lost 0 bases, and 6 bases lay between the germline ends. Per germline, CDR1 SEHNR and CDR2 FQNEAQ (reference sequence). The CDR3 is 14 amino acids. The CDR3 DNA sequence: TGTGCCAGCAGCTTAGGCGGGGTGAACACTGAAGCTTTCTTT. Translating gives CASSLGGVNTEAFF.